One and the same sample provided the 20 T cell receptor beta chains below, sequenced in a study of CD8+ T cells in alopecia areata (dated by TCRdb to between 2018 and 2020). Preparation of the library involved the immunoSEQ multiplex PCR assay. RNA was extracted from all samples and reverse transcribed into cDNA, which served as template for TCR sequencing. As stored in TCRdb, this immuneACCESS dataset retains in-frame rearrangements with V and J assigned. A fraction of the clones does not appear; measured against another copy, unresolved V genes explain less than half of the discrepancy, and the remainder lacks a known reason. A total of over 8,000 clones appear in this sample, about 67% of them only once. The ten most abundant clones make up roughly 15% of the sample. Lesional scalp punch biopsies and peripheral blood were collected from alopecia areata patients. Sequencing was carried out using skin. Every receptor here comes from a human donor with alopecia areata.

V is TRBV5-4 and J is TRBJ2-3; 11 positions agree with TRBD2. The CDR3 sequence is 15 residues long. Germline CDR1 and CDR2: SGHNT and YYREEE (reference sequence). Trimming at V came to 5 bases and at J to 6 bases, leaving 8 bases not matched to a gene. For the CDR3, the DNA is TGTGCCAGCAGAATGTATAGCGGGAGGGCCGATACGCAGTATTTT. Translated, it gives CASRMYSGRADTQYF.

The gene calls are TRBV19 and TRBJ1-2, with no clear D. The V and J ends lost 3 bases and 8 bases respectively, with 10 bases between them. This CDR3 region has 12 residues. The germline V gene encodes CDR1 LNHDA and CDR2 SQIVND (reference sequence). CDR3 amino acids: CASSIARAGYTF. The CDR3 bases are TGTGCCAGTAGTATCGCAAGGGCGGGCTACACCTTC.

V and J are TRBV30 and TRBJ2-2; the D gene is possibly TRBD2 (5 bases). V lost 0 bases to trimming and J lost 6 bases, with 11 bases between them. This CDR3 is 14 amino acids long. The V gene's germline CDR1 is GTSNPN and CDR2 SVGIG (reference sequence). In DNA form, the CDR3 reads TGTGCCTGGAGTGTCCTGGGAGAGTCCGGGGAGCTGTTTTTT. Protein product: CAWSVLGESGELFF.

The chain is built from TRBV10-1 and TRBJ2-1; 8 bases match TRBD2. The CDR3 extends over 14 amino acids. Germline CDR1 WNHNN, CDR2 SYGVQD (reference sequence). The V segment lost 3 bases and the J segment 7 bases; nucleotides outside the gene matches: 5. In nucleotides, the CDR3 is TGCGCCAGCAGTGAATGGGGACTAGATAATGAGCAGTTCTTC. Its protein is CASSEWGLDNEQFF.

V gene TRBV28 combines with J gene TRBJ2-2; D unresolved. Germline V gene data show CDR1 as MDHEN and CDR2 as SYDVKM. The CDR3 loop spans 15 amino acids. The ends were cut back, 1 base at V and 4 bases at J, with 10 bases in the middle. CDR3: CASSLSRPPTGELFF. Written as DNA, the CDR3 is TGTGCCAGCAGTTTATCCAGGCCGCCCACCGGGGAGCTGTTTTTT.

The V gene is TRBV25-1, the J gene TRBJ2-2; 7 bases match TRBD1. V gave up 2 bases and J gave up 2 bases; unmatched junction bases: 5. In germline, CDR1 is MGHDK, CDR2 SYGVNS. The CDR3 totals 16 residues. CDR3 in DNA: TGTGCCAGCAGTGAAAGGAGGACAGGAAACACCGGGGAGCTGTTTTTT. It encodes CASSERRTGNTGELFF.

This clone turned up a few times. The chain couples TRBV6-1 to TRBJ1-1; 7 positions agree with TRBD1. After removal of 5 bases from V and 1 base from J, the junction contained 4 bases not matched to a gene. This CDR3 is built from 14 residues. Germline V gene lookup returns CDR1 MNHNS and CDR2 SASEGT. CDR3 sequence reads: CASSRGTENTEAFF. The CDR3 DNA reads TGTGCCAGCAGTCGCGGGACAGAGAACACTGAAGCTTTCTTT.

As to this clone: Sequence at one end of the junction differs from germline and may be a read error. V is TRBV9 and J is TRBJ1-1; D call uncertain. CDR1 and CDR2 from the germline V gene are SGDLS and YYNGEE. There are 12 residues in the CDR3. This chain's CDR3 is CASSVDGLTAFF. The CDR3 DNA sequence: TGTGCCAGCAGTGTAGACGGTCTCACAGCTTTCTTT.

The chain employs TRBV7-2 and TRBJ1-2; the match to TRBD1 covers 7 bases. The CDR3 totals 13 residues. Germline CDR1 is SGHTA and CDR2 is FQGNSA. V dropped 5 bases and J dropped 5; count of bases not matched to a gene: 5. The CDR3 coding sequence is TGTGCCAGCAGCGAGGACAGGCGGTATGGCTACACCTTC. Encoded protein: CASSEDRRYGYTF.

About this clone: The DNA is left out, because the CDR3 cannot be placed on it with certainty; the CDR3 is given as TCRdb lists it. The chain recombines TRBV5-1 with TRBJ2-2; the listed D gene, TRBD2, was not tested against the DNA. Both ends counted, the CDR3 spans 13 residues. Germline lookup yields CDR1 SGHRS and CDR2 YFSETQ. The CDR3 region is CASSRLRAGELFF.

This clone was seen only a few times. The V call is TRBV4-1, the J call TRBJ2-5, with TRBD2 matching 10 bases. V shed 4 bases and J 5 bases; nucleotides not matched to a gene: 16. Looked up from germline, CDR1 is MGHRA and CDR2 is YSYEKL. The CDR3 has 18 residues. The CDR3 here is CASSLRSRGTSAQETQYF. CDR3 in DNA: TGCGCCAGCAGCCTCCGATCCCGCGGGACTAGCGCCCAGGAGACCCAGTACTTC.

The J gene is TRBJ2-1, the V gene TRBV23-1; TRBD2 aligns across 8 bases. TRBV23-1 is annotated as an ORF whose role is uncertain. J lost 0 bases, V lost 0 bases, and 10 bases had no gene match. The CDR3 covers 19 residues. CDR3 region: CASSQSPGRASSSYNEQFF. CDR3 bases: TGCGCCAGCAGTCAATCTCCCGGGAGGGCCTCTAGCTCCTACAATGAGCAGTTCTTC.

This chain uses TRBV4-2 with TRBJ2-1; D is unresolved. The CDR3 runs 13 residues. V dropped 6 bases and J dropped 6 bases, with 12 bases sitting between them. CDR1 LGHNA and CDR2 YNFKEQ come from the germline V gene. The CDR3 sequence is CASSFEQLNEQFF. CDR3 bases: TGTGCCAGCAGTTTCGAACAGCTCAATGAGCAGTTCTTC.

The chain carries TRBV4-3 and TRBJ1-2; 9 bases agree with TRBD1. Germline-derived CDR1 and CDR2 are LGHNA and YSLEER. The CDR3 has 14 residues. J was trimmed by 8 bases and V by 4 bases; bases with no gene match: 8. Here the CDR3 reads CASSRTAGTGGYTF. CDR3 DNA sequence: TGCGCCAGCAGCCGAACGGCGGGGACAGGGGGCTACACCTTC.

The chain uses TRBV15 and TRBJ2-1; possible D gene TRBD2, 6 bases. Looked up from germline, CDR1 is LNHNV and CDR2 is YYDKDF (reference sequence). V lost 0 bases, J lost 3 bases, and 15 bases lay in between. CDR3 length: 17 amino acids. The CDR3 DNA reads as TGTGCCACCAGCAGAGATCTGGGGGGATCAGTCTACAATGAGCAGTTCTTC. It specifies CATSRDLGGSVYNEQFF.

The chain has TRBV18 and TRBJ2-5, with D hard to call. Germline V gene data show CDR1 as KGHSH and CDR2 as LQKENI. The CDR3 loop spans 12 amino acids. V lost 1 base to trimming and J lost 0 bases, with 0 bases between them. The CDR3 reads CASSPHQETQYF. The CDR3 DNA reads TGTGCCAGCTCACCACACCAAGAGACCCAGTACTTC.

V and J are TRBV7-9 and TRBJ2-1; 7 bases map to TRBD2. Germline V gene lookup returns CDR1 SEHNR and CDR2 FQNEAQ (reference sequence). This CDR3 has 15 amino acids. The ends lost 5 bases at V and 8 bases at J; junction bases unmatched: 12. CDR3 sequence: CASSPPVAGRDEQFF. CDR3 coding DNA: TGTGCCAGCAGCCCCCCTGTGGCAGGGAGGGATGAGCAGTTCTTC.

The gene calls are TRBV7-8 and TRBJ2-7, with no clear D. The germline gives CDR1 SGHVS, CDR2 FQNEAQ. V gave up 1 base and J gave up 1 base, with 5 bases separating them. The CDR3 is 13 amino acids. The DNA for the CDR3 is TGTGCCAGCAGCTTAGTCTATTCCTACGAGCAGTACTTC. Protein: CASSLVYSYEQYF.

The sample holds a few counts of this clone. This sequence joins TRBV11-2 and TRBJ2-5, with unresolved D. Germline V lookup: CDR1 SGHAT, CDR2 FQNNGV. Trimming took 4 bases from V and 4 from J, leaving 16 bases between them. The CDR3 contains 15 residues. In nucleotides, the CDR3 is TGTGCCAGCAGCTCAGGATCCGGGCGTTTAGAGACCCAGTACTTC. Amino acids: CASSSGSGRLETQYF. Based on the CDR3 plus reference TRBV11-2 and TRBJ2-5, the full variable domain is EAGVAQSPRYKIIEKRQSVAFWCNPISGHATLYWYQQILGQGPKLLIQFQNNGVVDDSQLPKDRFSAERLKGVDSTLKIQPAKLEDSAVYLCASSSGSGRLETQYFGPGTRLLVL.

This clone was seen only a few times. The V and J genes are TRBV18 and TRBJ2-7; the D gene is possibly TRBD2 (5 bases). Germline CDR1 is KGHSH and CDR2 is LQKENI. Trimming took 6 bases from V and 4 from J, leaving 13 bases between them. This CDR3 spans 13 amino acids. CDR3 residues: CASSPREKYEQYF. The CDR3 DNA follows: TGTGCCAGCTCCCCAAGGGAGAAATACGAGCAGTACTTC.